This T cell receptor (beta chain) was retrieved from a study of shared clonotypes between healthy human individuals. The repertoire was sequenced with immunoSEQ multiplex PCR; TCRdb's copy has only in-frame clones and lacks some. The table lists approximately 840,000 clones, around 96% of them singletons. CD45RO negativity and positive selection for CCR7 defined naive CD8 cells, a population that excluded terminally differentiated effector memory CD45RA+ cells. J lost 5 bases, V lost 2 bases, and 5 bases had no gene match. The germline V gene encodes CDR1 MNHEY and CDR2 SMNVEV (reference sequence). There are 15 residues in the CDR3.

This rearrangement joins TRBV27 to TRBJ1-5; 8 bases agree with TRBD1. The receptor comes from a man younger than 40 in good health. Sequencing used naive CD8+ T cells sorted from blood. CDR3 region: CASSLTGTGYQPQHF. CDR3 bases: TGTGCCAGCAGTTTAACTGGGACAGGCTATCAGCCCCAGCATTTT.